This T cell receptor (beta chain) was sequenced during a study of T cells in Graves' hyperthyroidism and ophthalmopathy. Amplification of TCR beta CDR3 regions used RNA as the template. First-round RT-PCR with HTBI primers amplified the TCR CDR3 region. Using its own MiXCR run on the multiplex PCR reads, TCRdb lists one record per CDR3 protein. The sample includes 700,000 or so distinct CDR3 sequences, around 15% of them seen just once. The CDR3 contains 14 residues. The V and J ends lost 5 bases and 0 bases respectively, with 10 bases between them. Broader study findings: Ophthalmopathy prediction by the model preceded onset by a median roughly 6.3 months.

Graves' hyperthyroidism is called stable when ophthalmopathy does not progress within 18 months. Patients having uncontrolled infection, another autoimmune disease, pregnancy or lactation were not included. Each 10 ml fresh peripheral blood draw supplied the PBMCs. This clonotype has only a few counts. What it recognizes is unknown. V is TRBV12-3 or TRBV12-4 and J is TRBJ2-5; D is possibly TRBD2 (6 bases). This clonotype was sampled from a man between 18 and 29 years old with Graves' hyperthyroidism. What was sequenced was blood. CDR3 region: CASSGGRYQETQYF. The DNA of the CDR3 is TGTGCCAGCAGTGGAGGGAGGTACCAAGAGACCCAGTACTTC.